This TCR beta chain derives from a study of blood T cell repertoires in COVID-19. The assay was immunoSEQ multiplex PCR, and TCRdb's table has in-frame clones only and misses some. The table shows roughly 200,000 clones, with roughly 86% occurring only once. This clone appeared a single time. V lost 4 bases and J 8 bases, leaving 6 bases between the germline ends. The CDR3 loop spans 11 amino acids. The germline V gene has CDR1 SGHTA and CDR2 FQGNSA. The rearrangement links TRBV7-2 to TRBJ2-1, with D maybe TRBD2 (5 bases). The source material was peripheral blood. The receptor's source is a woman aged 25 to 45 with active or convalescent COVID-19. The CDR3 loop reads CASSSRDEQFF. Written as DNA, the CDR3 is TGTGCCAGCAGCTCGAGGGATGAGCAGTTCTTC.